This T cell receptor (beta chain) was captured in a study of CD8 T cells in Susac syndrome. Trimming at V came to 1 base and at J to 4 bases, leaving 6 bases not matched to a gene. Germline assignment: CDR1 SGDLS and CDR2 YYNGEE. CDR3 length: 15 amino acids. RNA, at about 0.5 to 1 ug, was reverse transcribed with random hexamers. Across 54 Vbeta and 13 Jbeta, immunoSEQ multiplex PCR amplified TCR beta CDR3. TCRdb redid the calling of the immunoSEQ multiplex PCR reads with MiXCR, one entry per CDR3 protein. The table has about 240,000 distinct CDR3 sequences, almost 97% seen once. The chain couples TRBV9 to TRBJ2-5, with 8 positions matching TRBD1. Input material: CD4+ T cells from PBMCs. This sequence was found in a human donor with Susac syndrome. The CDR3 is CASSVSPDRGETQYF. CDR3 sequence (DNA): TGTGCCAGCAGCGTAAGCCCCGACAGGGGAGAGACCCAGTACTTC.